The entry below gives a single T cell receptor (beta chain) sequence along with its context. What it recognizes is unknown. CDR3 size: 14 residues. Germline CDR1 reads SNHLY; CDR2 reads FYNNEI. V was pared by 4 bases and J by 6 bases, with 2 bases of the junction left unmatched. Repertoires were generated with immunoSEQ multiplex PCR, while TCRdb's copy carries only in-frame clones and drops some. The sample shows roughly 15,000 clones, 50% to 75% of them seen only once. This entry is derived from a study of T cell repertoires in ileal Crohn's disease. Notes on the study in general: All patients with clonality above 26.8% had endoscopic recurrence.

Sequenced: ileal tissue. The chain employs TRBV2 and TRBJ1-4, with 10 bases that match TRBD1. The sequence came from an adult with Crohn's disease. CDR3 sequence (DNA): TGTGCCAGCAGTGCGGACAGGGGGGATGAAAAACTGTTTTTT. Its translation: CASSADRGDEKLFF.